The clone carrying this T cell receptor beta chain was counted a few times. The target antigen is unknown. The source of the sample is a study of Ad26.COV2.S vaccination and SARS-CoV-2 variants. About the research overall: Donor got 5x10^10 or 1x10^11 viral particles of Ad26.COV2.S. The study, taken as a whole, reports: The placebo group had lower spike-specific TCR breadth than the vaccine recipients did. From the TCR breadth and depth analyses, total T cell responses may have been underestimated.

Method: immunoSEQ multiplex PCR; TCRdb's copy keeps in-frame clones and lacks some. Altogether roughly 300,000 clones are present, approximately 90% being singletons, with the ten largest covering 6.4%. The CDR3 length is 12 residues. Germline V CDR1 and CDR2: SGHKS, YYEKEE (reference sequence). V was shortened by 2 bases and J by 4 bases, with 6 bases between the two germline ends. Treatment noted: some 20 received Ad26.COV2.S at low or high dose, single or two shots; roughly 5 received placebo; per-sample allocation not given. Collection of samples fell on day 63 after the first vaccine or placebo injection.

The chain is built from TRBV5-5 and TRBJ1-2; D remains unclear. The specimen comprised peripheral blood, sampled in a trial of Ad26.COV2.S vaccine versus placebo. The source of this sequence is a person between 18 and 65 years old who received the Ad26.COV2.S COVID-19 vaccine or a placebo. CDR3 amino acids: CASSFEAYGYTF. Here the CDR3 DNA reads TGTGCCAGCAGCTTCGAAGCCTATGGCTACACCTTC.